These T cell receptor beta chains were read from a single sample in a study of human T cells and chemical hapten exposure. Each CDR3 protein is one row after TCRdb ran MiXCR on the 5' RACE reads. This table holds about 80,000 distinct CDR3 sequences, about a sixth found once. These TCRs come from a female donor in good health. CDR3s include the opening cysteine and the closing phenylalanine or tryptophan. A D gene is named only where the DNA matches it firmly. Clone size, where shown, is once, few, many, or a class for clones that have expanded.

v_call	clone_size	d_call	j_call	cdr3_nt	cdr3_aa
TRBV20-1	few	TRBD1	TRBJ1-6	TGCAGTGCTAAACTCGGGGACAGGGTTTCACCCCTCCACTTT	CSAKLGDRVSPLHF
TRBV7-9	.	.	TRBJ1-1	TGTGCCAGCAGCTTAGAGTCAGGCTTGAACACTGAAGCTTTCTTT	CASSLESGLNTEAFF
TRBV20-1	.	.	TRBJ1-6	TGCAGTGCCCTCGAAGCTTTTAATTCACCCCTCCACTTT	CSALEAFNSPLHF
TRBV5-1	.	.	TRBJ2-3	TGCGCCAGCAGCTTGAGTAAAGCGGGACAGTCGGCGACTAGCACAGATACGCAGTATTTT	CASSLSKAGQSATSTDTQYF
TRBV21-1	.	.	TRBJ2-3	TGTGCCAGCAGCGAACGGGGCGTAGCCGGCACAGATACGCAGTATTTT	CASSERGVAGTDTQYF
TRBV29-1	few	.	TRBJ1-1	TGCAGCGTTGAAGCCCCCGGAATGAACACTGAAGCTTTCTTT	CSVEAPGMNTEAFF
TRBV3-1	few	.	TRBJ1-5	TGTGCCAGCAGCCAATCGCGGGCGAGACAGCCCCAGCATTTT	CASSQSRARQPQHF
TRBV9	.	.	TRBJ2-3	TGTGCCAGCAGCGTAGATAGTAGCACAGATACGCAGTATTTT	CASSVDSSTDTQYF
TRBV7-2	many	TRBD2	TRBJ2-3	TGTGCCAGCAGCCCCGGACTAGCGGGGGAGGGGGATACGCAGTATTTT	CASSPGLAGEGDTQYF
TRBV28	few	.	TRBJ1-6	TGTGCCAGCAGTGCCGCGACAGGCTCCTATAATTCACCCCTCCACTTT	CASSAATGSYNSPLHF
TRBV7-9	.	TRBD1	TRBJ1-2	TGTGCCAGCTCCTCAGTCGGGACAGGCCCTCCGGTGAACTATGGCTACACCTTC	CASSSVGTGPPVNYGYTF
TRBV4-3	few	.	TRBJ1-3	TGCGCCAGCAGCCAAGATAGGGGTTTTGGAAACACCATATATTTT	CASSQDRGFGNTIYF
TRBV7-2	.	.	TRBJ2-6	TGTGCCAGCAGCTTGGGGGGCCCCGGGGGGGCCAACGTCCTGACTTTC	CASSLGGPGGANVLTF
TRBV20-1	.	.	TRBJ1-2	TGCAGTGCTAGTCTAGCAAAGAGGACAGTAGACTACACCTTC	CSASLAKRTVDYTF
TRBV10-3	many	TRBD1	TRBJ1-2	TGTGCCATCAGTGACCCGACAGGGTCCTATGGCTACACCTTC	CAISDPTGSYGYTF
TRBV6-5	many	.	TRBJ2-2	TGTGCCAGCAGTACCCCTACGAACACCGGGGAGCTGTTTTTT	CASSTPTNTGELFF
TRBV5-1	few	.	TRBJ1-5	TGCGCCAGCAGATTAGAAACCAATCAGCCCCAGCATTTT	CASRLETNQPQHF
TRBV18	.	TRBD1	TRBJ1-1	TGTGCCAGCTCAATGGACAGGGCCGACACTGAAGCTTTCTTT	CASSMDRADTEAFF
TRBV9	.	TRBD2	TRBJ2-5	TGTGCCAGCGGGGCGACTAGCGGGGGCCAAGAGACCCAGTACTTC	CASGATSGGQETQYF
TRBV12-3/TRBV12-4	few	.	TRBJ2-6	TGTGCCAGCCGAAATTCTGGGGCCAACGTCCTGACTTTC	CASRNSGANVLTF
TRBV6-6	.	.	TRBJ1-4	TGTGCCAGCAGGGGGAAGAATGAAAAACTGTTTTTT	CASRGKNEKLFF
TRBV29-1	.	.	TRBJ2-7	TGCAGCGTTGAGGGCGGGCTCCTGAATGAGCAGTACTTC	CSVEGGLLNEQYF
TRBV24-1	few	.	TRBJ2-2	TGTGCCACCAATAATGGTGGTAGCGGAACCGGGGAGCTGTTTTTT	CATNNGGSGTGELFF
TRBV5-1	.	.	TRBJ2-5	TGCGCCAGCAGCTACTTAGGGGGAGAGACCCAGTACTTC	CASSYLGGETQYF
TRBV27	few	.	TRBJ1-6	TGTGCCAGCAGTTTGGGGATGGATAATTCACCCCTCCACTTT	CASSLGMDNSPLHF
TRBV7-9	.	.	TRBJ2-7	TGTGCCAGCAGCTTAGGCCGTTTGAGGGGGATGAACGAGCAGTACTTC	CASSLGRLRGMNEQYF
TRBV5-1	.	.	TRBJ2-5	TGCGCCAGCAGCTTGATGACGGAAGAGACCCAGTACTTC	CASSLMTEETQYF
TRBV5-4	few	TRBD1	TRBJ2-7	TGTGCCAGCAGCTTGAATGGACAGGGGGGCTACGAGCAGTACTTC	CASSLNGQGGYEQYF
TRBV4-3	.	.	TRBJ1-2	TGCGCCAGCAGCCAAGATTTCGGACAATCTGGCTACACCTTC	CASSQDFGQSGYTF
TRBV28	.	.	TRBJ2-7	TGTGCCAGCAGCTGGGACACTCGAAACGTCTACGAGCAGTACTTC	CASSWDTRNVYEQYF
TRBV20-1	.	TRBD2	TRBJ2-7	TGCAGTGCTAGACTCCAAGCGGGGGTCTACTCCTACGAGCAGTACTTC	CSARLQAGVYSYEQYF
TRBV12-3/TRBV12-4	few	.	TRBJ2-1	TGTGCCAGCAGTTTAGGCCTCTACAATGAGCAGTTCTTC	CASSLGLYNEQFF
TRBV12-3/TRBV12-4	few	TRBD1	TRBJ1-2	TGTGCCAGCAGTTTAAGTGGGACCCAGGGGGGATATGGCTACACCTTC	CASSLSGTQGGYGYTF
TRBV7-9	.	.	TRBJ1-5	TGTGCCAGCAGCCGGGGTTATGGACCGGGGGCGTTTAATCAGCCCCAGCATTTT	CASSRGYGPGAFNQPQHF
TRBV20-1	.	.	TRBJ2-7	TGCAGTGCTAGAGGCAGGAGCGAGCAGTACTTC	CSARGRSEQYF
TRBV6-2/TRBV6-3	few	TRBD1	TRBJ2-7	TGTGCCAGCAGTTTCTCCAACCGGGACAGGGCCTACGAGCAGTACTTC	CASSFSNRDRAYEQYF
TRBV4-3	few	.	TRBJ2-3	TGCGCCAGCAGCCAAACCCTAGGGAGCACAGATACGCAGTATTTT	CASSQTLGSTDTQYF
TRBV15	once	.	TRBJ1-5	TGTGCCACCAGCAGAGATCCAGGGGTCGGTCAGCCCCAGCATTTT	CATSRDPGVGQPQHF
TRBV15	few	.	TRBJ1-2	TGTGCCACCAGCAGAGATCGAGTGGGCTATGGCTACACCTTC	CATSRDRVGYGYTF
TRBV5-1	few	TRBD1	TRBJ1-1	TGCGCCAGCAGCTTTACAGGGGGTACGGAAGCTTTCTTT	CASSFTGGTEAFF
TRBV7-9	few	.	TRBJ1-4	TGTGCCAGCAGCTTCGACCAGACTAATGAAAAACTGTTTTTT	CASSFDQTNEKLFF
TRBV30	many	.	TRBJ1-4	TGTGCCTGGAGCCAAGGGGCGGTTGAAAAACTGTTTTTT	CAWSQGAVEKLFF
TRBV4-2	.	.	TRBJ1-1	TGTGCCAGCAGCCAAGATACGGGGGCCACTGAAGCTTTCTTT	CASSQDTGATEAFF
TRBV6-1	.	TRBD1	TRBJ1-5	TGTGCCAGCCTACAAGAACAGGGGGTTAGCAATCAGCCCCAGCATTTT	CASLQEQGVSNQPQHF
TRBV12-3/TRBV12-4	.	.	TRBJ1-4	TGTGCCAGCAGTTTGGGACGAGGGGAAAAACTGTTTTTT	CASSLGRGEKLFF
TRBV20-1	few	TRBD1	TRBJ2-1	TGCAGTGCTCCGGGACAGGGGATCGGCAATGAGCAGTTCTTC	CSAPGQGIGNEQFF
TRBV4-1	few	.	TRBJ2-2	TGCGCCAGCAGACGTGAACCCGGGGAGCTGTTTTTT	CASRREPGELFF
TRBV7-2	.	.	TRBJ2-1	TGTGCCAGCAGCTCTGGACTACCCCCATACAATGAGCAGTTCTTC	CASSSGLPPYNEQFF
TRBV2	.	.	TRBJ2-7	TGTGCCAGCAGTGAAAACAGGGACGAGTACTTC	CASSENRDEYF
TRBV28	many	.	TRBJ1-5	TGTGCCAGCAACCCTGATCTCGGGACAATGGATCAGCCCCAGCATTTT	CASNPDLGTMDQPQHF
TRBV21-1	few	.	TRBJ1-4	TGTGCCAGCAGCAAAGAACCCCTACACGCTAACAGGGTTAATGAAAAACTGTTTTTT	CASSKEPLHANRVNEKLFF
TRBV6-1	.	.	TRBJ2-1	TGTGCCAGCAGTGAAGGCGGACAGCCCTTCAATGAGCAGTTCTTC	CASSEGGQPFNEQFF
TRBV28	once	.	TRBJ1-2	TGTGCCAGCAGTTCCCCGAGGGCAGGATATGGCTACACCTTC	CASSSPRAGYGYTF
TRBV28	.	.	TRBJ1-1	TGTGCCAGCAGCCTTCGGACAGATGAAGCTTTCTTT	CASSLRTDEAFF
TRBV28	.	TRBD1	TRBJ1-1	TGTGCCAGCAGTCCAGGGGGACAGGGTTCGAACACTGAAGCTTTCTTT	CASSPGGQGSNTEAFF